These 11 T cell receptor beta chains came from one sample sequenced in a study of cytomegalovirus exposure and HLA in healthy donors. PCR was performed using 60 Vbeta and 13 Jbeta primers. Using immunoSEQ multiplex PCR, the repertoire was profiled, and TCRdb retains in-frame clones only, with some absent. The sample holds approximately 150,000 clones, roughly 80% seen once. Sequencing input: PBMCs. These receptors were collected from a man between 18 and 29 years old in good health and CMV-seronegative.

This chain uses TRBV27 with TRBJ1-5; weak D call: TRBD1 (5 bases). CDR1 is MNHEY, CDR2 SMNVEV, per germline (reference sequence). Trimming cost V 6 bases and J 3 bases, with 12 bases left between them. This CDR3 is built from 14 residues. As DNA, the CDR3 is TGTGCCAGCAGCCGACCAGGGTCCAATCAGCCCCAGCATTTT. As protein: CASSRPGSNQPQHF.

J is TRBJ1-4 and V is TRBV10-1; possible D gene TRBD1, 6 bases. V shed 6 bases and J shed 2 bases, with 7 bases lying between them. The germline V gene encodes CDR1 WNHNN and CDR2 SYGVQD (reference sequence). The CDR3 has 13 residues. CDR3 sequence: CASSRGTNEKLFF. The CDR3 region has the DNA TGCGCCAGCAGCAGGGGCACTAATGAAAAACTGTTTTTT.

CDR3: CASSDQGMSYEQYF. The CDR3, as DNA: TGTGCCAGCAGCGATCAGGGGATGTCCTACGAGCAGTACTTC. The chain uses TRBV2 and TRBJ2-7, with D possibly matching TRBD1 (6 bases). The CDR3 sequence is 14 residues long. Trimming took off 6 bases at V and 1 base at J, with 13 bases between the two ends. The V gene's germline CDR1 is SNHLY and CDR2 FYNNEI.

The chain couples TRBV6-5 to TRBJ1-2; TRBD1 is a possible D gene (5 bases). The CDR3 totals 14 residues. V was shortened by 2 bases and J by 7 bases, with 14 bases between the two germline ends. Looked up from germline, CDR1 is MNHEY and CDR2 is SVGAGI. The CDR3 protein is CASSYEAGRSGYTF. In DNA, the CDR3 is TGTGCCAGCAGTTACGAGGCAGGGCGATCTGGCTACACCTTC.

V is TRBV5-1 and J is TRBJ2-7; the D gene is possibly TRBD2 (5 bases). Germline values: CDR1 SGHRS, CDR2 YFSETQ. Deletions cut 1 base from V and 6 bases from J, with 11 bases between. This CDR3 contains 13 residues. CDR3 in DNA: TGCGCCAGCAGCTTGCTAGAGGCGGGCGAGCAGTACTTC. Amino acids: CASSLLEAGEQYF.

In its sample, this clone was seen a few times. This chain links TRBV4-3 with TRBJ2-1, with TRBD2 identical over 10 bases. Germline CDR1 and CDR2: LGHNA and YSLEER. With V trimmed by 0 bases and J by 8 bases, 7 bases remained unmatched. The CDR3 totals 16 residues. CDR3 amino acids: CASSQESPTSGDEQFF. CDR3 nucleotide sequence: TGCGCCAGCAGCCAAGAAAGCCCTACTAGCGGGGATGAGCAGTTCTTC.

In its sample, this clone was seen once. The chain links TRBV25-1 to TRBJ2-5, with a possible D match to TRBD2 (6 bases). This CDR3 spans 17 amino acids. Trimming removed 1 base at V and 5 bases at J, with 20 bases between. Germline V gene lookup returns CDR1 MGHDK and CDR2 SYGVNS. The CDR3, as DNA: TGTGCCAGCAGTGAATGGCGGCTGAGGGTTAGCGGCGAGACCCAGTACTTC. Protein product: CASSEWRLRVSGETQYF.

This chain connects TRBV15 to TRBJ2-7, with 9 bases aligning to TRBD2. The CDR3 sequence is 17 residues long. The V and J ends lost 0 bases and 6 bases, in that order; junction bases with no gene match: 12. The germline CDR1 and CDR2 sequences are LNHNV and YYDKDF (reference sequence). The CDR3 loop reads CATSRDRGLAGSCEQYF. The DNA for the CDR3 is TGTGCCACCAGCAGAGATCGAGGGCTAGCGGGGAGTTGCGAGCAGTACTTC.

The V and J genes are TRBV7-9 and TRBJ2-7; 7 nucleotides match TRBD1. CDR1 is SEHNR and CDR2 is FQNEAQ in the germline V gene (reference sequence). J lost 4 bases, V lost 5 bases, and 8 bases had no gene match. This CDR3 comprises 14 residues. CDR3 loop: CASSPNRDRYEQYF. Written as DNA, the CDR3 is TGTGCCAGCAGCCCTAACAGGGACAGATACGAGCAGTACTTC.

The chain links TRBV5-1 to TRBJ2-1; 9 nucleotides agree with TRBD2. Germline V gives CDR1 SGHRS, CDR2 YFSETQ. The length of the CDR3 is 16 residues. Unmatched junction bases numbered 5, after V lost 4 bases and J lost 0 bases. The CDR3 sequence is CASSLNSGSSYNEQFF. CDR3 sequence (DNA): TGCGCCAGCAGCCTTAATAGCGGGAGCTCCTACAATGAGCAGTTCTTC.

The chain is built from TRBV15 and TRBJ2-7; a possible D gene is TRBD1 (5 bases). Trimming removed 0 bases from V and 0 bases from J, with 12 bases in between. CDR1 LNHNV and CDR2 YYDKDF come from the germline V gene (reference sequence). This CDR3 spans 16 amino acids. This chain's CDR3 is CATSRDLMQGSYEQYF. CDR3 nucleotides: TGTGCCACCAGCAGAGATCTCATGCAGGGCTCCTACGAGCAGTACTTC.